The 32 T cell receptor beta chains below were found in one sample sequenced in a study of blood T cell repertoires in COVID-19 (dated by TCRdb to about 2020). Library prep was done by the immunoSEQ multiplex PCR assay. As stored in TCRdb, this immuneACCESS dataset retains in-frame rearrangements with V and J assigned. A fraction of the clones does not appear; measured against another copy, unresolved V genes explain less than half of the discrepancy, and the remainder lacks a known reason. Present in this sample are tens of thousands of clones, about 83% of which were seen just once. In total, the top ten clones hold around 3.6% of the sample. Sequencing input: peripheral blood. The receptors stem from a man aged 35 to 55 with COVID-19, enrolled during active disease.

CDR3 nucleotide sequence: TGTGCCAGCACCCCTTCTGAGGGGAACACTGAAGCTTTCTTT. Encoded protein: CASTPSEGNTEAFF. This chain joins TRBV7-8 and TRBJ1-1; D not certain. CDR3 length: 14 amino acids. V was clipped by 7 bases and J by 1 base, with 13 bases between them. Germline V gene lookup returns CDR1 SGHVS and CDR2 FQNEAQ. The variable domain in full, with the rest retrieved from reference TRBV7-8 and TRBJ1-1, is GAGVSQSPRYKVAKRGQDVALRCDPISGHVSLFWYQQALGQGPEFLTYFQNEAQLDKSGLPSDRFFAERPEGSVSTLKIQRTQQEDSAVYLCASTPSEGNTEAFFGQGTRLTVV.

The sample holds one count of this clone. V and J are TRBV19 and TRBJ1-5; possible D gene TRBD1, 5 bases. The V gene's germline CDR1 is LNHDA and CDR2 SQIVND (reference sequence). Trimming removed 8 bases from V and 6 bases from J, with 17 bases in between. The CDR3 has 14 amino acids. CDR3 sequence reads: CASQEGRLGQPQHF. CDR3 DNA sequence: TGTGCCAGTCAGGAGGGGAGGTTGGGTCAGCCCCAGCATTTT.

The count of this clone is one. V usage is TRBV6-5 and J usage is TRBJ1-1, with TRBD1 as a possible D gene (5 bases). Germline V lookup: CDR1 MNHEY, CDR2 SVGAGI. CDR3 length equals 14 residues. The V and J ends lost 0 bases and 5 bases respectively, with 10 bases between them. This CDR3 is CASSYSGRATEAFF. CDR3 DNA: TGTGCCAGCAGTTACTCGGGCAGGGCAACTGAAGCTTTCTTT.

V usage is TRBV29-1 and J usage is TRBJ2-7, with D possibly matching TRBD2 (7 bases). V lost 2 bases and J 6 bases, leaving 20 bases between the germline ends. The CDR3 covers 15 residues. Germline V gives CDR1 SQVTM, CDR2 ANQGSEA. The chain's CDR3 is CSVERGGTPLSEQYF. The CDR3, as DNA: TGCAGCGTTGAAAGGGGGGGTACCCCTCTATCCGAGCAGTACTTC.

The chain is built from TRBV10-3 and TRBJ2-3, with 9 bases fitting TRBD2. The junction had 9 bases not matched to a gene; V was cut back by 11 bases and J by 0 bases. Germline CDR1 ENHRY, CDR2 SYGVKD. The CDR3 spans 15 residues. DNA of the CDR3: TGTGCCGCCAACCCCAGCGGGGGGAGCACAGATACGCAGTATTTT. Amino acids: CAANPSGGSTDTQYF.

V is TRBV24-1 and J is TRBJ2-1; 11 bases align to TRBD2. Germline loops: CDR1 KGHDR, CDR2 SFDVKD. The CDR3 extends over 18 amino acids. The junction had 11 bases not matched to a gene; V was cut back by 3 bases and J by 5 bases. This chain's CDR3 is CATSDPSLLAGVDNEQFF. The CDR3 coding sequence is TGTGCCACCAGTGATCCCTCCTTACTAGCGGGGGTAGACAATGAGCAGTTCTTC.

The DNA of the CDR3 is TGCAGCGTGGGGAAAGCGGGTGGAAGCTACAATGAGCAGTTCTTC. Protein: CSVGKAGGSYNEQFF. V gene TRBV29-1 combines with J gene TRBJ2-1; TRBD2 might be the D (6 bases). V shed 6 bases and J shed 3 bases, with 18 bases lying between them. Germline assignment: CDR1 SQVTM and CDR2 ANQGSEA. The length of the CDR3 is 15 residues.

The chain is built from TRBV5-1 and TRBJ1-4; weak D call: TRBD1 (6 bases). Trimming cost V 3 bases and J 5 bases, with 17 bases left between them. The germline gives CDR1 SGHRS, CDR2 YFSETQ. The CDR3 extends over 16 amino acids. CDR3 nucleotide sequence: TGCGCCAGCAGCTGGGGGCCCGGGGCAGGGAATGAAAAACTGTTTTTT. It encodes CASSWGPGAGNEKLFF.

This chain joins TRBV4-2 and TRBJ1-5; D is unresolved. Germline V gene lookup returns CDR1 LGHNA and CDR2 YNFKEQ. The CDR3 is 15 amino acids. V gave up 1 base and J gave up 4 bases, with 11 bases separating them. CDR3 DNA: TGTGCCAGCAGCCAAGGAGGAGTGGCTAATCAGCCCCAGCATTTT. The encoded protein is CASSQGGVANQPQHF.

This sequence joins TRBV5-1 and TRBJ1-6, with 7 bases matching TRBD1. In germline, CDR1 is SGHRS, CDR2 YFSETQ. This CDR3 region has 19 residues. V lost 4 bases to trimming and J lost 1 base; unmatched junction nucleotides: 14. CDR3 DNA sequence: TGCGCCAGCAGCGTCGGGACAGATTCCCTGAGGTCCTATAATTCACCCCTCCACTTT. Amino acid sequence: CASSVGTDSLRSYNSPLHF.

CDR3 bases: TGTGCCAGCAGCCAAGATACGAGGACATCCAGCTCTGGAAACACCATATATTTT. Amino acids: CASSQDTRTSSSGNTIYF. The gene calls are TRBV3-1 (or the pseudogene TRBV3-2) and TRBJ1-3; D might be TRBD1 (5 bases). CDR1 and CDR2 (germline): LGHDT, YNNKEL (reference sequence). Trimming took off 0 bases at V and 0 bases at J, with 15 bases between the two ends. CDR3 length: 18 residues.

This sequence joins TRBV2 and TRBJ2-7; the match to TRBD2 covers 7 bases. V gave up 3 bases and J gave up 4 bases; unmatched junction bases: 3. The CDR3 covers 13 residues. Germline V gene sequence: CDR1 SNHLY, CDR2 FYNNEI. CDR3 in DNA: TGTGCCAGCAGTGATATAGCGGGTTACGAGCAGTACTTC. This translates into CASSDIAGYEQYF.

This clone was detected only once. CDR3 bases: TGTGCCAGCAGTCCCGACAGGGTGGGGGGCTACACCTTC. Amino acid sequence: CASSPDRVGGYTF. This sequence joins TRBV12-3 or TRBV12-4 and TRBJ1-2; 7 positions agree with TRBD1. V shed 5 bases and J 8 bases; nucleotides not matched to a gene: 8. The CDR3 totals 13 residues.

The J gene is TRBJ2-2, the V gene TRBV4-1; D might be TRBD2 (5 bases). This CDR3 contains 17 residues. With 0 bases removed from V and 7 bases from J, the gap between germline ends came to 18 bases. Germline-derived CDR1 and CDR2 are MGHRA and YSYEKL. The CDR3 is CASSQDVSGINVGELFF. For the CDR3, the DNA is TGCGCCAGCAGCCAAGACGTGTCGGGAATTAATGTCGGGGAGCTGTTTTTT.

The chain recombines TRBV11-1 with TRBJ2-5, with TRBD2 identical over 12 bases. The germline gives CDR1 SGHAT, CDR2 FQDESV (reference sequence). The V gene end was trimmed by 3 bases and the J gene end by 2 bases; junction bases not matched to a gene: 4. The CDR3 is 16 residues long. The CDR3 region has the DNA TGTGCCAGCAGCTTGGGGACTAGCGGGTGGCAAGAGACCCAGTACTTC. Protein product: CASSLGTSGWQETQYF.

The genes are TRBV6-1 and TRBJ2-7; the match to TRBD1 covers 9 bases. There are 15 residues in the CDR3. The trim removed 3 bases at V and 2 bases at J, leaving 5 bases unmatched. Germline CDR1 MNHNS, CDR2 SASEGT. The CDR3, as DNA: TGTGCCAGCAGTGAGATGACAGGGGGACCCTACGAGCAGTACTTC. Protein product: CASSEMTGGPYEQYF.

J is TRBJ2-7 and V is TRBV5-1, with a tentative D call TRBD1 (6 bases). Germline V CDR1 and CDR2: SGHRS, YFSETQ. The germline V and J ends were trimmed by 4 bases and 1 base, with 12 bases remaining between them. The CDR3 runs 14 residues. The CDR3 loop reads CASSLDRISYEQYF. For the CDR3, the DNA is TGCGCCAGCAGCCTAGACAGGATTTCCTACGAGCAGTACTTC.

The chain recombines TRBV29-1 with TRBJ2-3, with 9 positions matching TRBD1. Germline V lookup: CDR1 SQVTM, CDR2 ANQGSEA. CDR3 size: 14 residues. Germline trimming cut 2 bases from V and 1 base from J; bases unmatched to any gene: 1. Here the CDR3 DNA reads TGCAGCGTTGAAAGGACAGGGGGCACAGATACGCAGTATTTT. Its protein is CSVERTGGTDTQYF.

The CDR3 bases are TGTGCCAGCAGCGTCGGGACTAATGGCTACACCTTC. Its protein product is CASSVGTNGYTF. The V call is TRBV11-2, the J call TRBJ1-2, with D perhaps matching TRBD1 (5 bases). Germline assignment: CDR1 SGHAT and CDR2 FQNNGV. Trimming took 5 bases from V and 6 from J, leaving 10 bases between them. This CDR3 spans 12 amino acids.

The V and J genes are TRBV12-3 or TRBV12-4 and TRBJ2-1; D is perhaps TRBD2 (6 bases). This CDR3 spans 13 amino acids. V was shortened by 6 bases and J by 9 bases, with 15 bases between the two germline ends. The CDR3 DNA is TGTGCCAGCAGCCCCACCGGGGGAGGTGAGCAGTTCTTC. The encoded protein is CASSPTGGGEQFF.

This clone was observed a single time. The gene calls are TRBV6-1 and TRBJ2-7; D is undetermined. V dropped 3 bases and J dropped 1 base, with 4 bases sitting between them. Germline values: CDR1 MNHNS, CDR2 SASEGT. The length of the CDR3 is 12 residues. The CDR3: CASSDMSYEQYF. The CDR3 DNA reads TGTGCCAGCAGTGATATGTCCTACGAGCAGTACTTC.

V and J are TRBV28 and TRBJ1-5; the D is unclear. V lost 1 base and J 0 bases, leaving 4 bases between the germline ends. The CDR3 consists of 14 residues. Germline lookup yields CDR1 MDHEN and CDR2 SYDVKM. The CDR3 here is CASSLSPSNQPQHF. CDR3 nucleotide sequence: TGTGCCAGCAGTTTATCTCCTAGCAATCAGCCCCAGCATTTT.

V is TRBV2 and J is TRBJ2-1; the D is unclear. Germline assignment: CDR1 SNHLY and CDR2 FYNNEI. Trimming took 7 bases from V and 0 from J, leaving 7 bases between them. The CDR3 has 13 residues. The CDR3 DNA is TGTGCCAGCACCGGTAGCTCCTACAATGAGCAGTTCTTC. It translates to CASTGSSYNEQFF.

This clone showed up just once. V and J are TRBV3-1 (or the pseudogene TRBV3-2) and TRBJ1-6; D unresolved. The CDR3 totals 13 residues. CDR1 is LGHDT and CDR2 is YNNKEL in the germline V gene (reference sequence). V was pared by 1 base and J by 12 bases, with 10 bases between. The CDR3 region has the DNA TGTGCCAGCAGCCAAGGGAGTACACAACCCCTCCACTTT. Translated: CASSQGSTQPLHF.

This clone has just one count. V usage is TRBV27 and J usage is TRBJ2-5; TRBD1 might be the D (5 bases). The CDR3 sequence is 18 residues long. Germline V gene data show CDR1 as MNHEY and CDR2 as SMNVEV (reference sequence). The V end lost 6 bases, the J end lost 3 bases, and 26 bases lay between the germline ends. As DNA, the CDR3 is TGTGCCAGCAGCCGCCGGATTAGCCGCCTTCTAGGGGAAGAGACCCAGTACTTC. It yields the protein CASSRRISRLLGEETQYF.

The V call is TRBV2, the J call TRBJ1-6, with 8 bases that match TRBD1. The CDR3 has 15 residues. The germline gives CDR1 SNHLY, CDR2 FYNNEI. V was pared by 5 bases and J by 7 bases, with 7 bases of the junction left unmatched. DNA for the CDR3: TGTGCCAGCAGTCCTCCGGGGACAGGCAATTCACCCCTCCACTTT. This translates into CASSPPGTGNSPLHF.

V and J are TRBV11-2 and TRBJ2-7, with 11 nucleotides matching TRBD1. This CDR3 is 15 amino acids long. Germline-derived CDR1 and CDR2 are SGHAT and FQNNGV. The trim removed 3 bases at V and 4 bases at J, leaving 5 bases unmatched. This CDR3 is CASSLAGQGVYEQYF. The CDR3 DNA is TGTGCCAGCAGCTTGGCGGGACAGGGGGTTTACGAGCAGTACTTC.

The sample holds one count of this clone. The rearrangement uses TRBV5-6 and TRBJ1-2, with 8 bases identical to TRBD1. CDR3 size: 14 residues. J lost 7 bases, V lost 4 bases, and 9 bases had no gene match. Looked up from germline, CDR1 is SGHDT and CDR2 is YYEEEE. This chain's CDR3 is CASSTGQGSAGYTF. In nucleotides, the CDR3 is TGTGCCAGCAGCACCGGACAGGGTTCAGCTGGCTACACCTTC. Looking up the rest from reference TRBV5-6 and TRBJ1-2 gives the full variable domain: DAGVTQSPTHLIKTRGQQVTLRCSPKSGHDTVSWYQQALGQGPQFIFQYYEEEERQRGNFPDRFSGHQFPNYSSELNVNALLLGDSALYLCASSTGQGSAGYTFGSGTRLTVV.

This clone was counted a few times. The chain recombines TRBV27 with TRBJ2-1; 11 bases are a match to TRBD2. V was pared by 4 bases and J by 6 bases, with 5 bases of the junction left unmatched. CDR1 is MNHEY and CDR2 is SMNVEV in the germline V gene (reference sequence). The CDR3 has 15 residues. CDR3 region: CASSSGTSGINEQFF. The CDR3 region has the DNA TGTGCCAGCAGTTCTGGGACTAGCGGTATCAATGAGCAGTTCTTC.

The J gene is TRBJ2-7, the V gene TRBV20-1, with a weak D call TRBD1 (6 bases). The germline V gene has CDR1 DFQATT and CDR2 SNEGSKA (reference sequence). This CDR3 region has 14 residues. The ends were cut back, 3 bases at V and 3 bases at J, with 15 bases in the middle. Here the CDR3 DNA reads TGCAGTGCTAGTGTAACAGGGACATTCTACGAGCAGTACTTC. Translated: CSASVTGTFYEQYF.

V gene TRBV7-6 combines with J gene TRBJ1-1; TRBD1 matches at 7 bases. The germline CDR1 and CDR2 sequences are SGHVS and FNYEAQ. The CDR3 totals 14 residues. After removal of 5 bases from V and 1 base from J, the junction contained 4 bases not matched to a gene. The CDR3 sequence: CASSPGQENTEAFF. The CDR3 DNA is TGTGCCAGCAGCCCTGGACAGGAGAACACTGAAGCTTTCTTT. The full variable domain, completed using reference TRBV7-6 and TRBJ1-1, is GAGVSQSPRYKVTKRGQDVALRCDPISGHVSLYWYRQALGQGPEFLTYFNYEAQQDKSGLPNDRFSAERPEGSISTLTIQRTEQRDSAMYRCASSPGQENTEAFFGQGTRLTVV.

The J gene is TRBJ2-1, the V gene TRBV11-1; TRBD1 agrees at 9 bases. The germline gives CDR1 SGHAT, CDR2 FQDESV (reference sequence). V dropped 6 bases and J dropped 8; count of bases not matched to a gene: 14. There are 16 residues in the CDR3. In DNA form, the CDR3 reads TGTGCCAGCAGACTCCGGGACAGGGATCTTCCCGATGAGCAGTTCTTC. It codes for CASRLRDRDLPDEQFF. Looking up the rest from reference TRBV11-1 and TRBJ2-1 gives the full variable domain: EAEVAQSPRYKITEKSQAVAFWCDPISGHATLYWYRQILGQGPELLVQFQDESVVDDSQLPKDRFSAERLKGVDSTLKIQPAELGDSAMYLCASRLRDRDLPDEQFFGPGTRLTVL.